The 25 T cell receptor beta chains given below trace back to one sample, sequenced in a study of cytomegalovirus exposure and HLA in healthy donors. Profiled with immunoSEQ multiplex PCR; TCRdb holds only in-frame clones, not every one. Found here are more than 110,000 clones, 70% to 90% of them singletons; the top ten hold 2.9%. The sequencing sample was made of PBMCs. Every receptor here comes from a man between 18 and 35 years old in good health and CMV-seronegative.

This rearrangement joins TRBV13 to TRBJ2-7; the match to TRBD2 covers 8 bases. The trim removed 0 bases at V and 4 bases at J, leaving 11 bases unmatched. This CDR3 spans 17 amino acids. CDR1 and CDR2 (germline): PRHDT, FYEKMQ (reference sequence). The CDR3 spells CASSLGGGGGTPYEQYF. The CDR3 region has the DNA TGTGCCAGCAGCTTAGGAGGTGGCGGGGGGACCCCTTACGAGCAGTACTTC.

The chain links TRBV7-9 to TRBJ1-2; 8 positions match TRBD1. The J segment lost 2 bases and the V segment lost 5 bases, leaving 10 bases of the junction unmatched. This CDR3 is built from 16 residues. CDR1 and CDR2 from the germline V gene are SEHNR and FQNEAQ (reference sequence). The CDR3 DNA is TGTGCCAGCAGCCCCAGGGGGCAGACAGGGAACTATGGCTACACCTTC. Translating it yields CASSPRGQTGNYGYTF.

This clone has ten or more counts. The rearrangement uses TRBV27 and TRBJ2-2, with D tentatively TRBD2 (5 bases). Germline V CDR1 and CDR2: MNHEY, SMNVEV (reference sequence). The CDR3 has 14 amino acids. V was trimmed by 4 bases and J by 5 bases, leaving 11 bases between them. CDR3 region: CASSWVGETGELFF. The CDR3 region has the DNA TGTGCCAGCAGTTGGGTTGGGGAGACCGGGGAGCTGTTTTTT.

This clone was counted only a few times. The J gene is TRBJ1-5, the V gene TRBV18; D is perhaps TRBD1 (6 bases). This CDR3 comprises 15 residues. Germline values: CDR1 KGHSH, CDR2 LQKENI. The V end was cut by 6 bases, the J end by 4 bases, with 16 bases between. The CDR3 loop reads CASSLQDSLNQPQHF. CDR3 DNA: TGTGCCAGCTCTCTTCAGGACAGTTTGAATCAGCCCCAGCATTTT.

This clone was found a few times. This chain links TRBV25-1 with TRBJ1-1; D not certain. The germline gives CDR1 MGHDK, CDR2 SYGVNS. The CDR3 consists of 13 residues. Trimming took 5 bases from V and 1 from J, leaving 8 bases between them. The CDR3 here is CASSWAQNTEAFF. The CDR3 DNA sequence: TGTGCCAGCAGTTGGGCCCAGAACACTGAAGCTTTCTTT.

The table lists this clone with a few counts. This rearrangement joins TRBV6-5 to TRBJ1-2; D call uncertain. Between the trimmed V and J ends, which lost 4 bases and 4 bases, there was a span of 10 bases. CDR1 MNHEY and CDR2 SVGAGI come from the germline V gene. The CDR3 length is 13 residues. The CDR3 DNA follows: TGTGCCAGCAGTTCCGGAGCCAGCTATGGCTACACCTTC. Protein product: CASSSGASYGYTF.

The CDR3 region has the DNA TGTGCCAGCAGCTCGGCCCGGGTGGGAGATACGCAGTATTTT. This gives the protein CASSSARVGDTQYF. The chain joins TRBV7-8 to TRBJ2-3; no clear D gene. The CDR3 runs 14 residues. Germline CDR1 SGHVS, CDR2 FQNEAQ. Trimming stripped 4 bases from V and 5 bases from J, with 13 bases between.

The V call is TRBV11-2, the J call TRBJ2-5, with D possibly TRBD1 on 6 matching bases. V was pared by 6 bases and J by 6 bases, with 23 bases between. The CDR3 loop spans 16 amino acids. Germline lookup yields CDR1 SGHAT and CDR2 FQNNGV. CDR3 in DNA: TGTGCCAGCAGTCCCCTCTCAAACAGGGCTTGGAAGACCCAGTACTTC. Translated: CASSPLSNRAWKTQYF.

The chain couples TRBV18 to TRBJ1-5; TRBD1 aligns across 7 bases. The V gene end was trimmed by 3 bases and the J gene end by 7 bases; junction bases not matched to a gene: 9. Germline-derived CDR1 and CDR2 are KGHSH and LQKENI. CDR3 size: 15 residues. Here the CDR3 DNA reads TGTGCCAGCTCACCGAACAGGGGAGATGGGCAGCCCCAGCATTTT. It specifies CASSPNRGDGQPQHF. The entire variable domain, with the rest obtained from reference TRBV18 and TRBJ1-5, is as follows: NAGVMQNPRHLVRRRGQEARLRCSPMKGHSHVYWYRQLPEEGLKFMVYLQKENIIDESGMPKERFSAEFPKEGPSILRIQQVVRGDSAAYFCASSPNRGDGQPQHFGDGTRLSIL.

J is TRBJ2-2 and V is TRBV7-8; 9 positions agree with TRBD1. The germline CDR1 and CDR2 sequences are SGHVS and FQNEAQ. The CDR3 is made up of 16 amino acids. The V gene end was trimmed by 5 bases and the J gene end by 4 bases; junction bases not matched to a gene: 8. The CDR3 coding sequence is TGTGCCAGCAGCGCCTACAGGGGGCTAGGCACCGGGGAGCTGTTTTTT. Its translation is CASSAYRGLGTGELFF.

The gene calls are TRBV18 and TRBJ2-2, with 10 nucleotides matching TRBD2. This CDR3 spans 16 amino acids. J lost 6 bases, V lost 3 bases, and 7 bases had no gene match. From germline, CDR1 is KGHSH and CDR2 LQKENI. CDR3 region: CASSPQRGGSAGELFF. CDR3 DNA: TGTGCCAGCTCACCCCAGCGGGGGGGTTCGGCCGGGGAGCTGTTTTTT.

J is TRBJ2-7 and V is TRBV6-5, with 9 positions matching TRBD1. The CDR3 runs 14 residues. J lost 5 bases, V lost 4 bases, and 6 bases had no gene match. Germline loops: CDR1 MNHEY, CDR2 SVGAGI. CDR3 loop: CASSSGTGLNEQYF. The CDR3 DNA sequence: TGTGCCAGCAGTTCCGGGACAGGGTTGAACGAGCAGTACTTC.

This rearrangement joins TRBV5-1 to TRBJ1-6, with 10 bases aligning to TRBD1. Germline CDR1 and CDR2: SGHRS and YFSETQ. The CDR3 covers 16 residues. Trimming at V came to 0 bases and at J to 10 bases, leaving 7 bases not matched to a gene. DNA for the CDR3: TGCGCCAGCAGCTTGGACGGGACAGGGGTCCAGTCACCCCTCCACTTT. Its protein is CASSLDGTGVQSPLHF.

The rearrangement uses TRBV14 and TRBJ2-3, with 9 positions matching TRBD2. The CDR3 has 18 residues. Losses at the gene ends were 4 bases for V and 2 bases for J; bases not matched to a gene: 13. Germline V lookup: CDR1 SGHDN, CDR2 FVKESK. For the CDR3, the DNA is TGTGCCAGCAGCCTAACAACGGGACTAGCCCCTCTCACAGATACGCAGTATTTT. Its translation is CASSLTTGLAPLTDTQYF.

As regards this clone: Other DNA variants within this sample encode the same CDR3. J is TRBJ2-7 and V is TRBV28; 10 positions match TRBD2. Losses at the gene ends were 6 bases for V and 2 bases for J; bases not matched to a gene: 4. Germline V CDR1 and CDR2: MDHEN, SYDVKM. CDR3 length: 14 amino acids. The CDR3 region has the DNA TGTGCCAGCAGGTCTAGCGGGAGAGCCTACGAGCAGTACTTC. Translating gives CASRSSGRAYEQYF.

The chain employs TRBV5-8 and TRBJ2-3, with 8 bases identical to TRBD2. This CDR3 spans 16 amino acids. V gave up 4 bases and J gave up 2 bases; unmatched junction bases: 9. Germline values: CDR1 SGHTS, CDR2 YDEGEE. The CDR3 DNA follows: TGTGCCAGCAGCCTCCGGACTAGCCGGTACACAGATACGCAGTATTTT. It encodes CASSLRTSRYTDTQYF.

This chain connects TRBV15 to TRBJ2-7; D perhaps matches TRBD1 (5 bases). This CDR3 is built from 16 residues. Germline V gene sequence: CDR1 LNHNV, CDR2 YYDKDF (reference sequence). The V gene lost 2 bases and the J gene lost 2 bases, with 16 bases spanning the gap. The CDR3: CATSRKNPLGAYEQYF. The CDR3 bases are TGTGCCACCAGCAGAAAAAACCCGCTAGGGGCCTACGAGCAGTACTTC.

This clone occurred a few times. J is TRBJ1-3 and V is TRBV4-1, with D unclear. Germline V gene sequence: CDR1 MGHRA, CDR2 YSYEKL. Trimming left V 1 base short and J 0 bases short, with 13 bases between. This CDR3 comprises 17 residues. CDR3 sequence: CASSQGSRRDSGNTIYF. In DNA, the CDR3 is TGCGCCAGCAGCCAAGGGTCCCGGAGGGACTCTGGAAACACCATATATTTT.

The chain employs TRBV6-5 and TRBJ1-5; TRBD1 matches 7 bases. J was trimmed by 4 bases and V by 7 bases; bases with no gene match: 7. The V gene's germline CDR1 is MNHEY and CDR2 SVGAGI. The CDR3 contains 14 residues. The CDR3 region is CASKIEQGNQPQHF. As DNA, the CDR3 is TGTGCCAGCAAGATTGAACAGGGGAATCAGCCCCAGCATTTT.

Only a few counts were recorded for this clone. The CDR3 DNA reads as TGTGCCAGTAGTATAGATCCCCGGACACGGGCTTTCGCCGGGGAGCTGTTTTTT. Translation gives CASSIDPRTRAFAGELFF. This rearrangement joins TRBV19 to TRBJ2-2; TRBD1 is a possible D gene (5 bases). In germline, CDR1 is LNHDA, CDR2 SQIVND (reference sequence). The CDR3 has 18 residues. The V and J ends lost 0 bases and 6 bases respectively, with 20 bases between them. Filled out from reference TRBV19 and TRBJ2-2, the complete variable domain reads DGGITQSPKYLFRKEGQNVTLSCEQNLNHDAMYWYRQDPGQGLRLIYYSQIVNDFQKGDIAEGYSVSREKKESFPLTVTSAQKNPTAFYLCASSIDPRTRAFAGELFFGEGSRLTVL.

The rearrangement links TRBV27 to TRBJ2-1; possibly TRBD2 for D (6 bases). Germline assignment: CDR1 MNHEY and CDR2 SMNVEV (reference sequence). CDR3 size: 14 residues. V was clipped by 7 bases and J by 7 bases, with 17 bases between them. This chain's CDR3 is CASTSRDWPNEQFF. Here the CDR3 DNA reads TGTGCCAGCACCTCCCGGGACTGGCCGAATGAGCAGTTCTTC.

This chain uses TRBV6-6 with TRBJ2-7; the match to TRBD1 covers 11 bases. This CDR3 spans 14 amino acids. V shed 2 bases and J 5 bases; nucleotides not matched to a gene: 2. CDR1 MNHNY and CDR2 SVGAGI come from the germline V gene (reference sequence). CDR3 region: CASSYGTGGNEQYF. CDR3 sequence (DNA): TGTGCCAGCAGTTACGGGACAGGGGGAAACGAGCAGTACTTC.

V and J are TRBV5-1 and TRBJ1-4; 8 bases agree with TRBD1. The germline gives CDR1 SGHRS, CDR2 YFSETQ. This CDR3 comprises 15 residues. V lost 3 bases and J lost 4; bases outside the gene matches: 5. The CDR3 nucleotides are TGCGCCAGCAGCTCGGACAGGGTGGTTAATGAAAAACTGTTTTTT. The encoded protein is CASSSDRVVNEKLFF. Full variable domain (rest looked up from reference TRBV5-1 and TRBJ1-4): KAGVTQTPRYLIKTRGQQVTLSCSPISGHRSVSWYQQTPGQGLQFLFEYFSETQRNKGNFPGRFSGRQFSNSRSEMNVSTLELGDSALYLCASSSDRVVNEKLFFGSGTQLSVL.

J is TRBJ2-1 and V is TRBV2, with 11 nucleotides matching TRBD1. Germline V gene data show CDR1 as SNHLY and CDR2 as FYNNEI. This CDR3 is 14 amino acids long. J was trimmed by 0 bases and V by 8 bases; bases with no gene match: 0. The CDR3: CASGTGGSYNEQFF. In DNA form, the CDR3 reads TGTGCCAGCGGGACAGGGGGCTCCTACAATGAGCAGTTCTTC. Full variable domain (outside the CDR3, taken from reference TRBV2 and TRBJ2-1): EPEVTQTPSHQVTQMGQEVILRCVPISNHLYFYWYRQILGQKVEFLVSFYNNEISEKSEIFDDQFSVERPDGSNFTLKIRSTKLEDSAMYFCASGTGGSYNEQFFGPGTRLTVL.

This chain links TRBV30 with TRBJ1-1; 7 nucleotides line up with TRBD1. The CDR3 sequence is 15 residues long. Germline V gene data show CDR1 as GTSNPN and CDR2 as SVGIG (reference sequence). The ends lost 4 bases at V and 2 bases at J; junction bases unmatched: 10. The CDR3 loop is CAWKFPGQKNTEAFF. CDR3 sequence (DNA): TGTGCCTGGAAGTTTCCGGGACAGAAAAACACTGAAGCTTTCTTT.